The sequence of this T cell receptor (beta chain) was determined in a study of blood T cell repertoires in COVID-19. CDR3 length equals 15 residues. Trimming at V came to 5 bases and at J to 5 bases, leaving 8 bases not matched to a gene. Germline values: CDR1 SGHTA, CDR2 FQGTGA. The assay was immunoSEQ multiplex PCR, and TCRdb's table has in-frame clones only and misses some. The sample carries 130,000 to 150,000 clones, 76% recorded once. This clone was counted once. The sample was peripheral blood. The chain is built from TRBV7-3 and TRBJ2-3, with 9 bases fitting TRBD2. This receptor was identified in a man in his 60s with acute or convalescent COVID-19. CDR3 sequence: CASSPKREAGDTQYF. DNA of the CDR3: TGTGCCAGCAGCCCAAAGCGGGAGGCCGGAGATACGCAGTATTTT.